This record looks at one TCR beta chain sequence and its context. The V and J ends lost 3 bases and 0 bases respectively, with 8 bases between them. This CDR3 region has 14 residues. Germline lookup yields CDR1 KGHSH and CDR2 LQKENI. The data are from a study of OX40 agonist ivuxolimab in advanced cancers. The wider study: Given to patients was ivuxolimab, an agonistic anti-OX40 (CD134) antibody.

Using immunoSEQ multiplex PCR, the repertoire was profiled, and TCRdb retains in-frame clones only, with some absent. The sample contains approximately 11,000 clones, about 86% of which appear only once. The TCR comes from an adult with an advanced solid tumor such as melanoma, head and neck, liver or kidney cancer. The specimen comprised CD4+ or CD8+ T cells sorted from blood, sampled in a trial of the OX40 agonist ivuxolimab. The gene calls are TRBV18 and TRBJ1-2; D not resolved. DNA for the CDR3: TGTGCCAGCTCACCCACTCCAGCTAACTATGGCTACACCTTC. As protein: CASSPTPANYGYTF.